This TCR beta chain was sequenced in a study of early T cells in non-severe SARS-CoV-2 infection. Trimming removed 4 bases from V and 5 bases from J; junction bases left unmatched: 11. Germline CDR1 and CDR2: SGHNT and YENEEA. This CDR3 is built from 17 residues. Using its own MiXCR run on the 5' RACE reads, TCRdb lists one record per CDR3 protein. The sample lists 55,000 to 80,000 distinct CDR3 sequences, under 14% occurring once. This clonotype was found many times. The chain couples TRBV11-3 to TRBJ2-3; TRBD2 agrees at 11 bases. The sample was whole blood. The sequence was collected from an adult who was a healthcare worker with PCR-confirmed SARS-CoV-2 infection or an uninfected control (not recorded which). In DNA form, the CDR3 reads TGTGCCAGCAGCTCCCCATTGACTAGCGGGATTGGAGATACGCAGTATTTT. Residues: CASSSPLTSGIGDTQYF.